This TCR beta chain was retrieved from a study of cytomegalovirus exposure and HLA in healthy donors. Notes on the study in general: Later work associated roughly 17,000 TCR beta sequences with HLA alleles at 0.05 false discovery rate. Immune exposure data for these donors was limited to CMV serostatus.

This clone occurred a few times. Its antigen is undetermined. This CDR3 spans 16 amino acids. Germline CDR1 MGHRA, CDR2 YSYEKL. Trimming shortened V by 0 bases and J by 0 bases, and 9 bases separated the two germline ends. 13 Jbeta primers and 60 Vbeta primers were used for the PCR. Original handling: Unique TCR beta chains numbered approximately 80 million in a later analysis, with around 12 million shared. Produced via immunoSEQ multiplex PCR; TCRdb's table is partial and in-frame only. The D gene and trimming were derived from the DNA, and the V and J assignments and clone size from that table. The sample has some 130,000 clones, around 10% seen once.

This chain connects TRBV4-1 to TRBJ1-5; D call uncertain. The sample consisted of PBMCs. The sequence came from a man aged 50 or older in good health and CMV-seronegative. DNA for the CDR3: TGCGCCAGCAGCCAAGAGGGGAGCTATAGCAATCAGCCCCAGCATTTT. Translating gives CASSQEGSYSNQPQHF.